This paragraph reports one T cell receptor (beta chain). No antigen is known for it. Germline is not matched at one junction end, which may reflect a read error. This sample is part of a study of blood T cells in healthy people across ages. Study-wide findings and caveats: Naive T cell percentage by flow cytometry tracked strongly with beta diversity. Nothing was known about donor CMV status, and this possibly confounded expanded clonotype changes. Estimates of diversity drawn from one million T cells were considered underestimates.

This CDR3 contains 12 residues. Germline V gives CDR1 LGHDT, CDR2 YNNKEL (reference sequence). A sample-barcoded 5' primer and a J-beta primer mix were used in a second PCR of roughly 7 to 12 cycles. TCRdb analysed the 5' RACE reads with MiXCR anew, one entry per CDR3 protein. The sample yields approximately 800,000 distinct CDR3 sequences, about 55% seen once. Caucasian, healthy and from Russia, the donors were aged between 6 and 90. The clonotype comes from a man aged 80 or over in good health. The chain joins TRBV3-1 to TRBJ2-3, with 7 bases lining up with TRBD1. The sample comprised blood. CDR3 in DNA: TGTGCCAGCAGCCACGGGACAGATGCGCAGTATTTT. Its translation: CASSHGTDAQYF.